The 26 T cell receptor beta chains given below trace back to one sample, sequenced in a study of CD8 T cells in Susac syndrome. With random hexamers, reverse transcription was performed on roughly 0.5 to 1 ug of RNA. TCRdb re-called the immunoSEQ multiplex PCR reads through MiXCR, storing one row per CDR3 protein. The sample lists about 52,000 distinct CDR3 sequences; roughly 93% were seen once. The material sequenced was CD8+ T cells from PBMCs. Source of these receptors: a human donor with multiple sclerosis.

This sequence joins TRBV27 and TRBJ1-2; no clear D gene. The germline gives CDR1 MNHEY, CDR2 SMNVEV (reference sequence). CDR3 length: 15 amino acids. Trimming removed 2 bases at V and 1 base at J, with 11 bases between. CDR3 DNA sequence: TGTGCCAGCAGTTTAGCCGCCCATCTTAACTATGGCTACACCTTC. The encoded protein is CASSLAAHLNYGYTF.

The chain is built from TRBV15 and TRBJ2-7; D possibly uses TRBD1 or TRBD2 (5 bases each). V lost 5 bases and J 11 bases, leaving 16 bases between the germline ends. This CDR3 is built from 12 residues. Germline V gives CDR1 LNHNV, CDR2 YYDKDF (reference sequence). The CDR3 DNA follows: TGTGCCACCAGCGGGGGTAGCAAGTTAAAGTACTTC. Amino acid sequence: CATSGGSKLKYF.

The chain couples TRBV2 to TRBJ1-1, with D maybe TRBD1 (5 bases). Per the germline V gene, CDR1 is SNHLY and CDR2 is FYNNEI. This CDR3 region has 14 residues. The V gene lost 7 bases and the J gene lost 5 bases, with 17 bases spanning the gap. DNA of the CDR3: TGTGCCAGCAACCCCCAGGGTTCGGGAACTGAAGCTTTCTTT. Translated: CASNPQGSGTEAFF.

This chain uses TRBV12-3 or TRBV12-4 with TRBJ2-2, with TRBD1 matching 9 bases. The V gene end was trimmed by 6 bases and the J gene end by 3 bases; junction bases not matched to a gene: 8. The CDR3 sequence is 16 residues long. DNA for the CDR3: TGTGCCAGCAGCCCTACAGGGGGCATTTACACCGGGGAGCTGTTTTTT. This translates into CASSPTGGIYTGELFF.

This chain uses TRBV30 with TRBJ1-2, with D possibly being TRBD1 (5 bases). The CDR3 covers 15 residues. Looked up from germline, CDR1 is GTSNPN and CDR2 is SVGIG (reference sequence). Between the trimmed V and J ends, which lost 2 bases and 9 bases, there was a span of 22 bases. The chain's CDR3 is CAWSLHPGPQDSYTF. DNA of the CDR3: TGTGCCTGGAGTCTCCATCCGGGACCCCAGGATAGCTACACCTTC.

The J gene is TRBJ2-4, the V gene TRBV4-3; D is possibly TRBD1 (7 bases). Germline V gene sequence: CDR1 LGHNA, CDR2 YSLEER. V shed 2 bases and J shed 5 bases, with 19 bases lying between them. CDR3 length equals 17 residues. The CDR3, as DNA: TGCGCCAGCAGCCAACTAGCTCGGTCCAGGGGGGAAAACATTCAGTACTTC. Translating gives CASSQLARSRGENIQYF.

The chain uses TRBV28 and TRBJ1-6; D unclear. The CDR3 has 13 amino acids. Trimming stripped 3 bases from V and 7 bases from J, with 7 bases between. From germline, CDR1 is MDHEN and CDR2 SYDVKM. CDR3: CASSFSQNSPLHF. The CDR3 DNA is TGTGCCAGCAGTTTCAGCCAAAATTCACCCCTCCACTTT.

This sequence joins TRBV6-1 and TRBJ1-2; TRBD1 might be the D (6 bases). V was pared by 9 bases and J by 3 bases, with 14 bases between. This CDR3 is built from 13 residues. Germline V CDR1 and CDR2: MNHNS, SASEGT. DNA of the CDR3: TGTGCCAGTACAGGGACCATACACTATGGCTACACCTTC. Translation gives CASTGTIHYGYTF.

The CDR3 bases are TGTGCCAGCAGTTACGGTGGGGTGAACACTGAAGCTTTCTTT. Encoded protein: CASSYGGVNTEAFF. The V gene is TRBV6-2 or TRBV6-3, the J gene TRBJ1-1; no reliable D call. Germline-derived CDR1 and CDR2 are MNHEY and SVGEGT. The CDR3 is made up of 14 amino acids. The V end lost 2 bases, the J end lost 0 bases, and 7 bases lay between the germline ends.

The V call is TRBV27, the J call TRBJ1-1; D uncertain. CDR1 and CDR2 from the germline V gene are MNHEY and SMNVEV (reference sequence). Trimming cost V 3 bases and J 1 base, with 6 bases left between them. This CDR3 spans 13 amino acids. CDR3 loop: CASSFWPNTEAFF. In nucleotides, the CDR3 is TGTGCCAGCAGTTTTTGGCCGAACACTGAAGCTTTCTTT.

This clonotype showed up just a few times. The chain is built from TRBV28 and TRBJ2-7; 10 nucleotides align to TRBD1. Germline assignment: CDR1 MDHEN and CDR2 SYDVKM. The CDR3 is made up of 15 amino acids. Trimming removed 6 bases from V and 5 bases from J; junction bases left unmatched: 10. The CDR3 sequence: CASSPRDRGTDEQYF. The DNA for the CDR3 is TGTGCCAGCAGCCCCCGGGACAGGGGTACCGACGAGCAGTACTTC.

V usage is TRBV14 and J usage is TRBJ1-2; D possibly corresponds to TRBD1 (6 bases). The CDR3 is made up of 14 amino acids. Trimming cost V 6 bases and J 10 bases, with 21 bases left between them. Germline CDR1 and CDR2: SGHDN and FVKESK. CDR3 region: CASSQRGTGQPYTF. For the CDR3, the DNA is TGTGCCAGCAGTCAAAGGGGGACTGGACAGCCCTACACCTTC.

This chain's CDR3 is CASSYLDRGRGNEQFF. Written as DNA, the CDR3 is TGTGCCAGCAGTTACCTCGACAGGGGACGGGGCAATGAGCAGTTCTTC. This rearrangement joins TRBV27 to TRBJ2-1, with TRBD1 identical over 8 bases. J gave up 6 bases and V 4 bases, and 11 bases lay outside the gene matches. CDR3 size: 16 residues. The germline V gene encodes CDR1 MNHEY and CDR2 SMNVEV (reference sequence).

The chain links TRBV7-9 to TRBJ2-7; D call uncertain. The CDR3 runs 14 residues. Germline loops: CDR1 SEHNR, CDR2 FQNEAQ (reference sequence). Trimming shortened V by 5 bases and J by 0 bases, and 11 bases separated the two germline ends. The CDR3 DNA sequence: TGTGCCAGCAGCCCTGTCCCGAGCTCCTACGAGCAGTACTTC. It is translated as CASSPVPSSYEQYF.

The chain carries TRBV14 and TRBJ2-2; D is unresolved. Germline assignment: CDR1 SGHDN and CDR2 FVKESK. The CDR3 covers 13 residues. With 1 base removed from V and 2 bases from J, the gap between germline ends came to 2 bases. This chain's CDR3 is CASSQANTGELFF. The CDR3 DNA sequence: TGTGCCAGCAGCCAAGCTAACACCGGGGAGCTGTTTTTT.

This clonotype was found once. The chain employs TRBV27 and TRBJ2-1, with D perhaps matching TRBD2 (5 bases). The CDR3 consists of 13 residues. Germline V gene lookup returns CDR1 MNHEY and CDR2 SMNVEV (reference sequence). V was pared by 4 bases and J by 8 bases, with 12 bases between. The chain's CDR3 is CASSSLGGDEQFF. The CDR3 DNA sequence: TGTGCCAGCAGTTCCCTAGGAGGAGATGAGCAGTTCTTC.

The chain joins TRBV13 to TRBJ2-7; D might be TRBD2 (6 bases). The CDR3 loop spans 14 amino acids. V shed 0 bases and J shed 4 bases, with 10 bases lying between them. The V gene's germline CDR1 is PRHDT and CDR2 FYEKMQ (reference sequence). The CDR3 region has the DNA TGTGCCAGCAGCTTAGGACTAGCACCGTACGAGCAGTACTTC. Protein product: CASSLGLAPYEQYF.

The chain's CDR3 is CASSPGVAGDSTGELFF. DNA of the CDR3: TGTGCCAGCAGCCCCGGGGTAGCGGGGGACTCCACCGGGGAGCTGTTTTTT. The chain joins TRBV5-4 to TRBJ2-2; 9 nucleotides align to TRBD2. The CDR3 has 17 residues. Unmatched junction bases numbered 11, after V lost 4 bases and J lost 4 bases. Germline values: CDR1 SGHNT, CDR2 YYREEE (reference sequence).

The chain carries TRBV19 and TRBJ1-5; no firm D call. V was trimmed by 5 bases and J by 4 bases, leaving 18 bases between them. This CDR3 region has 16 residues. Germline CDR1 is LNHDA and CDR2 is SQIVND (reference sequence). DNA for the CDR3: TGTGCCAGTAGTTTCAAAGACACCGCCTTTAATCAGCCCCAGCATTTT. Residues: CASSFKDTAFNQPQHF.

This rearrangement joins TRBV7-2 to TRBJ2-7; 9 bases match TRBD1. Germline loops: CDR1 SGHTA, CDR2 FQGNSA. V lost 1 base to trimming and J lost 5 bases; unmatched junction nucleotides: 12. The CDR3 covers 17 residues. The CDR3 is CASSLDMGQGLVDEQYF. CDR3 sequence (DNA): TGTGCCAGCAGCTTAGATATGGGACAGGGATTGGTGGACGAGCAGTACTTC.

This chain uses TRBV10-2 with TRBJ1-5, with 7 bases matching TRBD1. Germline V gene sequence: CDR1 WSHSY, CDR2 SAAADI. CDR3 size: 16 residues. Germline trimming cut 2 bases from V and 0 bases from J; bases unmatched to any gene: 4. In nucleotides, the CDR3 is TGCGCCAGCAGTGAGCAGGGGGTGATTAGCAATCAGCCCCAGCATTTT. Translating it yields CASSEQGVISNQPQHF.

This chain uses TRBV9 with TRBJ2-3; TRBD2 matches at 9 bases. The CDR3 is 16 amino acids. The germline gives CDR1 SGDLS, CDR2 YYNGEE. V was clipped by 4 bases and J by 6 bases; unmatched bases: 12. CDR3 amino acids: CASSSDQGGGADTQYF. The CDR3 bases are TGTGCCAGCAGCTCGGATCAAGGCGGGGGGGCCGATACGCAGTATTTT.

The V gene is TRBV7-9, the J gene TRBJ2-5; no reliable D call. Germline assignment: CDR1 SEHNR and CDR2 FQNEAQ (reference sequence). This CDR3 contains 16 residues. The V end was cut by 5 bases, the J end by 2 bases, with 18 bases between. The CDR3 coding sequence is TGTGCCAGCAGCGCCTGGAAAACCTCCTCTCAAGAGACCCAGTACTTC. Amino acids: CASSAWKTSSQETQYF. The whole variable domain, remainder taken from reference TRBV7-9 and TRBJ2-5, is DTGVSQNPRHKITKRGQNVTFRCDPISEHNRLYWYRQTLGQGPEFLTYFQNEAQLEKSRLLSDRFSAERPKGSFSTLEIQRTEQGDSAMYLCASSAWKTSSQETQYFGPGTRLLVL.

The chain joins TRBV28 to TRBJ1-5; D is possibly TRBD1 (5 bases). The V gene's germline CDR1 is MDHEN and CDR2 SYDVKM. The V and J ends lost 6 bases and 0 bases respectively, with 12 bases between them. CDR3 length equals 15 residues. The CDR3 region is CASRAGTYSNQPQHF. CDR3 DNA sequence: TGTGCCAGCAGGGCGGGGACGTATAGCAATCAGCCCCAGCATTTT.

V is TRBV10-2 and J is TRBJ2-1, with a possible D match to TRBD2 (5 bases). Germline V gene sequence: CDR1 WSHSY, CDR2 SAAADI. V shed 10 bases and J shed 6 bases, with 16 bases lying between them. This CDR3 has 13 residues. CDR3 amino acids: CAIGIGGGNEQFF. Written as DNA, the CDR3 is TGCGCCATCGGGATCGGCGGTGGCAATGAGCAGTTCTTC.

The CDR3 loop reads CASSARWGDTQYF. CDR3 nucleotide sequence: TGTGCCAGCAGCGCCCGGTGGGGAGATACGCAGTATTTT. This rearrangement joins TRBV9 to TRBJ2-3; no reliable D call. Trimming left V 3 bases short and J 5 bases short, with 10 bases between. In germline, CDR1 is SGDLS, CDR2 YYNGEE. This CDR3 has 13 residues.